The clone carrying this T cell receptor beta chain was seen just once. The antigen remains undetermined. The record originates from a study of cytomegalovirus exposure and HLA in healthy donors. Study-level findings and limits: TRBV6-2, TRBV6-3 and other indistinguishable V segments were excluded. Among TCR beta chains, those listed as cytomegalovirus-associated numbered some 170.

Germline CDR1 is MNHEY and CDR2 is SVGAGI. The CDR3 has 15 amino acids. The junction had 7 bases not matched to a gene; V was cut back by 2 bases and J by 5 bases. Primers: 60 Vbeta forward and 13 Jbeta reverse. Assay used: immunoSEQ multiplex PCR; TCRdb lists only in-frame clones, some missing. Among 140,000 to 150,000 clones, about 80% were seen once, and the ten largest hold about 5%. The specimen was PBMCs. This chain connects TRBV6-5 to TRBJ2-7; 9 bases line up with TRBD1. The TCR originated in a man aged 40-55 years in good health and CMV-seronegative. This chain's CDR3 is CASSYTSGTGNEQYF. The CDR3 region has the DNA TGTGCCAGCAGTTACACCTCCGGGACAGGGAACGAGCAGTACTTC.